This TCR beta chain is from a study of blood T cell repertoires in COVID-19. Overall study: PBMCs, B-cell-depleted T cells, or T cells provided the cDNA or gDNA that made up the material.

The assay was immunoSEQ multiplex PCR, and TCRdb's table has in-frame clones only and misses some. Here the sample spans about 340,000 clones, about 86% being singletons. The CDR3 has 16 residues. Germline loops: CDR1 MGHDK, CDR2 SYGVNS. Trimming pared 1 base from V and 4 bases from J, leaving 16 bases between. Sequenced sample: peripheral blood. This TCR derives from a woman aged 60-70 years with COVID-19, enrolled during active disease. The V call is TRBV25-1, the J call TRBJ1-2; D is perhaps TRBD1 (5 bases). CDR3 sequence (DNA): TGTGCCAGCAGTGAATTCCTCCCCGGGGGGGGCTATGGCTACACCTTC. Translation gives CASSEFLPGGGYGYTF.